The 23 T cell receptor beta chains below were found in one sample sequenced in a study of shared clonotypes between healthy human individuals. The naive CD8 population came from CD45RO-negative cells selected for CCR7, without terminally differentiated effector memory CD45RA+ cells. Assay used: immunoSEQ multiplex PCR; TCRdb lists only in-frame clones, some missing. In the table there are more than 2 million clones, less than 95% of which are singletons. Sequencing was done on a sample of naive CD8+ T cells sorted from blood. These receptors originate from a man younger than 35 in good health.

The rearrangement uses TRBV6-5 and TRBJ1-1; D ambiguous. Germline values: CDR1 MNHEY, CDR2 SVGAGI. V was clipped by 5 bases and J by 4 bases, with 14 bases between them. The CDR3 totals 14 residues. CDR3 sequence reads: CASSHGGEGTEAFF. The CDR3 DNA reads TGTGCCAGCAGTCATGGCGGGGAGGGCACTGAAGCTTTCTTT.

The chain employs TRBV14 and TRBJ2-5; the match to TRBD2 covers 7 bases. The germline V gene has CDR1 SGHDN and CDR2 FVKESK. CDR3 length: 16 residues. After removal of 1 base from V and 2 bases from J, the junction contained 7 bases not matched to a gene. CDR3 residues: CASSQGYTGGQETQYF. The CDR3 DNA is TGTGCCAGCAGCCAAGGGTATACGGGGGGTCAAGAGACCCAGTACTTC.

This sequence joins TRBV2 and TRBJ2-1; TRBD1 matches 7 bases. CDR3 length: 13 amino acids. V shed 2 bases, J shed 9 bases, and the junction held 4 bases outside the gene matches. The germline V gene encodes CDR1 SNHLY and CDR2 FYNNEI. The CDR3 sequence is CASSESGGVEQFF. The CDR3 DNA is TGTGCCAGCAGTGAATCAGGGGGAGTTGAGCAGTTCTTC.

This clone was observed a few times. The chain joins TRBV28 to TRBJ2-5; 9 bases are shared with TRBD1. CDR1 and CDR2 (germline): MDHEN, SYDVKM. The junction had 8 bases not matched to a gene; V was cut back by 5 bases and J by 4 bases. The CDR3 is 15 amino acids. CDR3 sequence (DNA): TGTGCCAGCAGTACCACCGGGACAGGGACAGAGACCCAGTACTTC. This encodes CASSTTGTGTETQYF.

This chain connects TRBV7-9 to TRBJ1-6; D gene uncertain. V shed 11 bases and J shed 7 bases, with 18 bases lying between them. The CDR3 totals 14 residues. CDR1 SEHNR and CDR2 FQNEAQ come from the germline V gene (reference sequence). CDR3 loop: CAGREPAANSPLHF. The CDR3 DNA is TGTGCCGGTCGAGAACCAGCCGCCAATTCACCCCTCCACTTT.

Note on this clone: An end of the junction does not agree with germline; a read error may underlie this. The V gene is TRBV12-5, the J gene TRBJ2-1; 7 bases are shared with TRBD2. CDR1 is LGHNT, CDR2 FRNRAP, per germline. The CDR3 is 15 residues long. CDR3 sequence: CASGPLPAREIPPVF. The CDR3 DNA is TGTGCTAGTGGTCCCCTCCCCGCGCGGGAGATACCCCCAGTCTTC.

The chain links TRBV9 to TRBJ2-3; D call uncertain. Germline V gene sequence: CDR1 SGDLS, CDR2 YYNGEE. The length of the CDR3 is 12 residues. Trimming took 4 bases from V and 4 from J, leaving 7 bases between them. CDR3: CASSPYPDTQYF. CDR3 nucleotide sequence: TGTGCCAGCAGCCCTTACCCAGATACGCAGTATTTT.

V usage is TRBV11-2 and J usage is TRBJ2-7, with 10 bases identical to TRBD1. CDR3 length equals 16 residues. From germline, CDR1 is SGHAT and CDR2 FQNNGV. J gave up 3 bases and V 4 bases, and 9 bases lay outside the gene matches. CDR3 sequence reads: CASSSGQGLFDYEQYF. The CDR3 DNA reads as TGTGCCAGCAGCTCGGGACAGGGGCTCTTTGACTACGAGCAGTACTTC.

CDR3 nucleotides: TGTGCCAGCAGTTTAAAGGGGCGCACTGAAGCTTTCTTT. Encoded protein: CASSLKGRTEAFF. The chain recombines TRBV28 with TRBJ1-1, with a possible D match to TRBD1 (5 bases). There are 13 residues in the CDR3. The V end was cut by 2 bases, the J end by 4 bases, with 8 bases between. Per the germline V gene, CDR1 is MDHEN and CDR2 is SYDVKM.

This chain joins TRBV4-1 and TRBJ1-6; D not resolved. Trimming took 0 bases from V and 6 from J, leaving 12 bases between them. The germline CDR1 and CDR2 sequences are MGHRA and YSYEKL. The CDR3 contains 16 residues. CDR3 residues: CASSQEMGGLNSPLHF. CDR3 DNA sequence: TGCGCCAGCAGCCAAGAAATGGGAGGCCTTAATTCACCCCTCCACTTT.

The J gene is TRBJ1-1, the V gene TRBV7-9; 10 positions agree with TRBD1. The CDR3 covers 16 residues. Germline V gene sequence: CDR1 SEHNR, CDR2 FQNEAQ (reference sequence). V dropped 5 bases and J dropped 1; count of bases not matched to a gene: 7. Written as DNA, the CDR3 is TGTGCCAGCAGCCCTAGGACAGGGGGAGAGAACACTGAAGCTTTCTTT. The encoded protein is CASSPRTGGENTEAFF.

The genes are TRBV27 and TRBJ2-7; no clear D. Deletions cut 8 bases from V and 0 bases from J, with 11 bases between. CDR3 length: 13 residues. Germline CDR1 reads MNHEY; CDR2 reads SMNVEV (reference sequence). The CDR3 loop is CASAFEASYEQYF. CDR3 nucleotides: TGTGCCAGCGCCTTTGAAGCCTCCTACGAGCAGTACTTC.

This clone has a single count. The rearrangement links TRBV19 to TRBJ2-7, with 7 bases lining up with TRBD2. V shed 1 base and J 5 bases; nucleotides not matched to a gene: 20. The CDR3 length is 19 residues. Germline CDR1 reads LNHDA; CDR2 reads SQIVND (reference sequence). This chain's CDR3 is CASSIGANPPRDYGHEQYF. DNA for the CDR3: TGTGCCAGTAGTATAGGAGCGAATCCCCCCCGGGACTACGGTCACGAGCAGTACTTC.

The gene calls are TRBV5-1 and TRBJ2-7, with 8 bases lining up with TRBD2. The CDR3 length is 16 residues. Germline V lookup: CDR1 SGHRS, CDR2 YFSETQ. The junction had 12 bases not matched to a gene; V was cut back by 4 bases and J by 3 bases. The CDR3 protein is CASSDHPGSGVYEQYF. In DNA form, the CDR3 reads TGCGCCAGCAGCGACCACCCGGGTAGCGGGGTCTACGAGCAGTACTTC.

V and J are TRBV9 and TRBJ2-4; D ambiguous. V lost 5 bases and J lost 0, with 12 bases in between. Per germline, CDR1 SGDLS and CDR2 YYNGEE. CDR3 length equals 15 residues. CDR3 region: CASSNGRSAKNIQYF. The CDR3 nucleotides are TGTGCCAGCAGTAACGGACGGTCAGCCAAAAACATTCAGTACTTC.

This chain joins TRBV7-9 and TRBJ1-2, with D hard to call. CDR3 length: 15 residues. The V gene's germline CDR1 is SEHNR and CDR2 FQNEAQ (reference sequence). The V gene lost 5 bases and the J gene lost 1 base, with 14 bases spanning the gap. The CDR3 sequence is CASSLTTALNYGYTF. The CDR3 DNA reads TGTGCCAGCAGCCTTACGACTGCACTTAACTATGGCTACACCTTC.

J is TRBJ1-1 and V is TRBV5-4, with D hard to call. Trimming left V 4 bases short and J 6 bases short, with 13 bases between. The V gene's germline CDR1 is SGHNT and CDR2 YYREEE (reference sequence). CDR3 size: 13 residues. This CDR3 is CASSPDTPSEAFF. Written as DNA, the CDR3 is TGTGCCAGCAGCCCCGACACCCCTTCTGAAGCTTTCTTT.

For this clone: The same CDR3 is also encoded by other DNA sequences in this sample. V gene TRBV27 combines with J gene TRBJ2-7; 10 nucleotides line up with TRBD2. Trimming took 2 bases from V and 4 from J; bases not matched to a gene: 5. CDR3 length: 15 amino acids. From germline, CDR1 is MNHEY and CDR2 SMNVEV (reference sequence). CDR3 protein: CASSLRVSGRYEQYF. CDR3 sequence (DNA): TGTGCCAGCAGTTTACGGGTTAGCGGGAGGTACGAGCAGTACTTC.

The chain combines TRBV4-3 with TRBJ1-2, with 8 bases fitting TRBD1. CDR1 and CDR2 (germline): LGHNA, YSLEER. V lost 4 bases, J lost 8 bases, and 15 bases stayed unmatched. The CDR3 is made up of 16 amino acids. CDR3 in DNA: TGCGCCAGCAGCCCCGAGGGGCCAGGGGGCGGTCGGGGCTACACCTTC. Protein product: CASSPEGPGGGRGYTF.

V gene TRBV30 combines with J gene TRBJ2-4, with D possibly matching TRBD2 (5 bases). This CDR3 spans 15 amino acids. Per germline, CDR1 GTSNPN and CDR2 SVGIG (reference sequence). Trimming left V 0 bases short and J 2 bases short, with 11 bases between. CDR3 in DNA: TGTGCCTGGAGTGTAGCGGCTAGCTCCAAAAACATTCAGTACTTC. Its translation: CAWSVAASSKNIQYF.

For the CDR3, the DNA is TGTGCCAGCAGTGAAGAGGAAGAGACCCAGTACTTC. Translated: CASSEEEETQYF. V usage is TRBV2 and J usage is TRBJ2-5; D gene ambiguous. This CDR3 comprises 12 residues. CDR1 is SNHLY and CDR2 is FYNNEI in the germline V gene. V lost 1 base, J lost 3 bases, and 3 bases lay in between.

This chain connects TRBV19 to TRBJ2-1; the D gene could be TRBD1 or TRBD2 (6 bases each). The CDR3 consists of 18 residues. CDR1 LNHDA and CDR2 SQIVND come from the germline V gene (reference sequence). V was trimmed by 0 bases and J by 0 bases, leaving 15 bases between them. CDR3 coding DNA: TGTGCCAGTAGTATAGAAGGGGGGCTCGGGCCCTCCTACAATGAGCAGTTCTTC. This encodes CASSIEGGLGPSYNEQFF.

This clone showed up just once. The rearrangement links TRBV10-2 to TRBJ2-7; D gene ambiguous. CDR3 length: 13 residues. The V end was cut by 2 bases, the J end by 0 bases, with 5 bases between. The germline V gene has CDR1 WSHSY and CDR2 SAAADI. The CDR3 sequence is CASSEDPSYEQYF. CDR3 in DNA: TGCGCCAGCAGTGAGGATCCCTCCTACGAGCAGTACTTC.